The 15 T cell receptor beta chains given below trace back to one sample, sequenced in a study of metastatic and nonmetastatic thyroid tumors. All patients were treatment-naive before thyroid surgery. Via MiXCR, TCRdb re-called the PCR reads. The table records under 45,000 clones, approximately 28% of them present only once. Input material: blood. These receptors all come from a male donor with papillary thyroid cancer or a benign thyroid nodule (not recorded which). Some clones in this sample may be carry-over from other donors' samples.

This clone occurred many times. This rearrangement joins TRBV24-1 to TRBJ2-1; TRBD2 aligns across 14 bases. V lost 4 bases to trimming and J lost 9 bases; unmatched junction nucleotides: 16. The CDR3 is 19 amino acids. Germline V gives CDR1 KGHDR, CDR2 SFDVKD. The CDR3 DNA is TGTGCCACCAGTGACCCTTCCGGGACTAGCGGGAGTAAAGGTGGTGAGCAGTTCTTC. Encoded protein: CATSDPSGTSGSKGGEQFF.

In its sample, this clone was seen a few times. The genes are TRBV12-3 or TRBV12-4 and TRBJ2-5; tentatively, D is TRBD2 (5 bases). V gave up 6 bases and J gave up 5 bases, with 16 bases separating them. The length of the CDR3 is 14 residues. The CDR3 protein is CASRSGSTSETQYF. For the CDR3, the DNA is TGTGCCAGCAGGTCGGGGTCTACCTCGGAGACCCAGTACTTC.

This sequence joins TRBV12-3 or TRBV12-4 and TRBJ2-7, with 7 bases matching TRBD1. Trimming took 6 bases from V and 6 from J; bases not matched to a gene: 11. The CDR3 length is 14 residues. The CDR3 sequence is CASSRDRALSEQYF. The CDR3 DNA follows: TGTGCCAGCAGCCGTGACAGGGCTCTTAGCGAGCAGTACTTC.

As concerns this clone: The junction and the germline gene differ at one end; a read error may be behind it. V and J are TRBV5-1 and TRBJ2-2, with D perhaps matching TRBD1 or TRBD2 (6 bases each). The CDR3 length is 14 residues. Germline CDR1 and CDR2: SGHRS and YFSETQ. CDR3 DNA: TGCGCCAGCAGCGCCGGGACATGCACGGGGGAGCTATTTTTT. This sequence encodes CASSAGTCTGELFF.

On this clone: Since the CDR3 does not end with the conserved phenylalanine or tryptophan, this likely comes from a read error. The chain joins TRBV6-1 to TRBJ2-1; D perhaps matches TRBD1 (6 bases). The V end lost 3 bases, the J end lost 5 bases, and 14 bases lay between the germline ends. The CDR3 has 15 amino acids. CDR1 and CDR2 from the germline V gene are MNHNS and SASEGT. In nucleotides, the CDR3 is TGTGCCAGCAGTGACGGGGCAGGGGTTAACAATGAGCAGTTCCTC. Translated: CASSDGAGVNNEQFL.

The chain uses TRBV10-3 and TRBJ1-6; no clear D gene. CDR1 is ENHRY, CDR2 SYGVKD, per germline. V dropped 10 bases and J dropped 8 bases, with 15 bases sitting between them. CDR3 length: 13 amino acids. The CDR3: CANRTSWDSPLHF. CDR3 DNA: TGTGCCAACCGCACGTCATGGGATTCACCCCTCCACTTT.

This clone was picked up many times. The V and J genes are TRBV5-5 and TRBJ1-4; possible D gene TRBD1, 6 bases. Trimming took 4 bases from V and 8 from J, leaving 15 bases between them. Germline loops: CDR1 SGHKS, CDR2 YYEKEE (reference sequence). The CDR3 contains 14 residues. The DNA for the CDR3 is TGTGCCAGCAGCGTTCAGGGGTTGGACGAAAAACTGTTTTTT. This gives the protein CASSVQGLDEKLFF.

This clone counts as medium-sized (0.01 to 0.1%). The chain employs TRBV12-3 or TRBV12-4 and TRBJ2-7; D remains unclear. The V end was cut by 3 bases, the J end by 2 bases, with 8 bases between. CDR3 length equals 13 residues. Written as DNA, the CDR3 is TGTGCCAGCAGTTTGTCACAGACCTACGAGCAGTACTTC. It yields the protein CASSLSQTYEQYF.

The table lists this clone with many counts. The chain links TRBV12-3 or TRBV12-4 to TRBJ2-2; 8 nucleotides match TRBD2. The J segment lost 5 bases and the V segment lost 5 bases, leaving 7 bases of the junction unmatched. The CDR3 runs 15 residues. The CDR3 sequence is CASSRSGSSTGELFF. DNA for the CDR3: TGTGCCAGCAGTCGCAGCGGGAGTTCGACCGGGGAGCTGTTTTTT.

About this clone itself: One end of the junction varies from germline; a read error may be responsible. The J gene is TRBJ2-2, the V gene TRBV6-1, with D possibly matching TRBD2 (6 bases). The CDR3 has 17 amino acids. In germline, CDR1 is MNHNS, CDR2 SASEGT. CDR3 sequence reads: CSSSPGVAGSLTGELFF. For the CDR3, the DNA is TGTTCCAGCAGTCCCGGAGTTGCGGGGTCCCTCACCGGGGAGCTGTTTTTT.

About this clone: Being one base from a much bigger clone, this may be a read error. The chain carries TRBV10-1 and TRBJ2-3; possibly TRBD2 for D (5 bases). V lost 3 bases, J lost 1 base, and 23 bases lay in between. From germline, CDR1 is WNHNN and CDR2 SYGVQD (reference sequence). CDR3 length: 19 residues. The DNA for the CDR3 is TGCGCCAGCAGTGACGGTGTAGACCTCACTTCGGAGGGCACAGATACGCAGTATTTT. It codes for CASSDGVDLTSEGTDTQYF.

On this clone itself: This is likely a read error, given that the CDR3 carries no conserved phenylalanine or tryptophan at its end. The DNA is omitted, as the CDR3 cannot be located on it reliably, and the CDR3 follows TCRdb's listing. The chain couples TRBV28 to TRBJ2-7. The CDR3 contains 13 residues when both ends are counted. CDR1 MDHEN and CDR2 SYDVKM come from the germline V gene. CDR3 protein: CASSLTFRYEKYL.

V gene TRBV7-3 combines with J gene TRBJ2-1; no definite D call. Deletions cut 5 bases from V and 1 base from J, with 12 bases between. CDR3 length: 15 residues. Germline CDR1 reads SGHTA; CDR2 reads FQGTGA. Written as DNA, the CDR3 is TGTGCCAGCAGCCCTAGGGTTGCTTCCTACAATGAGCAGTTCTTC. It encodes CASSPRVASYNEQFF.

Concerning this clone: The junction departs from germline at one end; a sequencing error may be responsible. The rearrangement joins TRBV20-1 to TRBJ2-3; perhaps TRBD1 as D (5 bases). Germline CDR1 reads DFQATT; CDR2 reads SNEGSKA (reference sequence). The CDR3 length is 15 residues. The CDR3 DNA reads as TGCAGTGCTACATCTAGTGGGTCAGGGAAGGATACGCCGTATTTT. Amino acid sequence: CSATSSGSGKDTPYF.

V usage is TRBV12-3 or TRBV12-4 and J usage is TRBJ2-1, with TRBD2 matching 10 bases. With 6 bases clipped from V and 6 bases from J, the junction kept 8 bases outside the gene matches. The length of the CDR3 is 15 residues. The CDR3 loop reads CASSPVSGRLNEQFF. DNA of the CDR3: TGTGCCAGCAGCCCGGTTAGCGGGAGGCTCAATGAGCAGTTCTTC.